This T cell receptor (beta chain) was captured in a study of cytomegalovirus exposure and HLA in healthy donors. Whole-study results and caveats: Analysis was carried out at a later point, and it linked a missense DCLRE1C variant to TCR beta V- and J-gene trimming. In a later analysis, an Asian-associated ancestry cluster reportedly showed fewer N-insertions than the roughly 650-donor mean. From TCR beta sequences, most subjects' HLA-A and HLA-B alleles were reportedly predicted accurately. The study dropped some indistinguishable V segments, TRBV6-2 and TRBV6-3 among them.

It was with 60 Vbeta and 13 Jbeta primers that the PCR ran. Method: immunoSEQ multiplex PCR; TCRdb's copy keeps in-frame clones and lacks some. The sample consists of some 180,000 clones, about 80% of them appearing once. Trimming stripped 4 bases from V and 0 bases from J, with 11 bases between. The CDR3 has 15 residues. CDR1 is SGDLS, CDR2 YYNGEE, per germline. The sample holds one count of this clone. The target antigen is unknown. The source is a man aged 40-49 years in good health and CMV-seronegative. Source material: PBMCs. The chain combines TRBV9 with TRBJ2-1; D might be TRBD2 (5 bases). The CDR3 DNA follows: TGTGCCAGCAGCCCCACGGGAAGCTCCTACAATGAGCAGTTCTTC. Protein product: CASSPTGSSYNEQFF.